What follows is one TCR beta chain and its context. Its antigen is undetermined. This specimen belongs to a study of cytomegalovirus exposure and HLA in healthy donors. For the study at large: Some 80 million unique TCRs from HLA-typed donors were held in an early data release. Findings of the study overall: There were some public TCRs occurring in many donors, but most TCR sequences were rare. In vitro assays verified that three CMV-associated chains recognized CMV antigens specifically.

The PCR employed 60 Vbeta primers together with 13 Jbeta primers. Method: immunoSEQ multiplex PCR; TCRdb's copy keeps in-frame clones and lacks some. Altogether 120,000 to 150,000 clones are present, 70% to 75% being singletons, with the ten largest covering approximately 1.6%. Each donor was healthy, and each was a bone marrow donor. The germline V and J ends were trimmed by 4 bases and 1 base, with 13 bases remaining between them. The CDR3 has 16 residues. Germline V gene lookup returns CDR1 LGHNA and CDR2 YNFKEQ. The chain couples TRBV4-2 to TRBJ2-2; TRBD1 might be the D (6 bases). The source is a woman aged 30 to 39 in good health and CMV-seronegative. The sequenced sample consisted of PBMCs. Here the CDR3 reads CASSPLGGRNTGELFF. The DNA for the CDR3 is TGTGCCAGCAGCCCCCTAGGGGGACGGAACACCGGGGAGCTGTTTTTT.